This T cell receptor (beta chain) was documented in a study of blood T cell repertoires in COVID-19. Germline values: CDR1 MDHEN, CDR2 SYDVKM. CDR3 size: 16 residues. V trimming: 3 bases; J trimming: 2 bases; junction bases outside the gene matches: 5. Profiled with immunoSEQ multiplex PCR; TCRdb holds only in-frame clones, not every one. The table shows 51,000 or so clones, with around 85% occurring only once. This chain uses TRBV28 with TRBJ2-2, with 8 positions matching TRBD2. Sequenced sample: peripheral blood. This TCR was sampled from a woman of 80 years or more with COVID-19, enrolled during active disease. The CDR3 region is CASSFGGAGNTGELFF. In DNA form, the CDR3 reads TGTGCCAGCAGTTTCGGGGGGGCTGGAAACACCGGGGAGCTGTTTTTT.